This TCR beta chain appears in the sequencing data of a study of cytomegalovirus exposure and HLA in healthy donors. The wider study: The roughly 110 validation repertoires were produced on the same platform as the roughly 670 repertoires of the first cohort. This was reported in a later analysis. General observations from the study: CMV antigen specificity was confirmed in vitro for a few CMV-associated chains. First-cohort TCR clusters were later found to tend to co-occur in the approximately 120 validation repertoires. Some TCR beta chains (more than 150 of them) were listed as cytomegalovirus-associated.

As concerns this clone: Its antigen is as yet unknown.

The table came from immunoSEQ multiplex PCR; TCRdb's copy has only in-frame clones and leaves some out. The profile shows roughly 110,000 clones, about 88% of them singletons. The CDR3 contains 15 residues. Trimming at V came to 4 bases and at J to 2 bases, leaving 7 bases not matched to a gene. Germline lookup yields CDR1 SGDLS and CDR2 YYNGEE. The receptor's source is a woman younger than 35 in good health and CMV-seropositive. Sequencing was performed on PBMCs. The chain combines TRBV9 with TRBJ1-2; TRBD1 agrees at 8 bases. The CDR3 bases are TGTGCCAGCAGCCTTGGACAGGGAATCAACTATGGCTACACCTTC. Translated, it gives CASSLGQGINYGYTF.